This T cell receptor (beta chain) emerged from a study of Graves' ophthalmopathy and Graves' hyperthyroidism. Germline V gene sequence: CDR1 ENHRY, CDR2 SYGVKD. The germline V and J ends were trimmed by 6 bases and 18 bases, with 18 bases remaining between them. The CDR3 is made up of 12 amino acids. This clonotype was seen ten or more times. As the template, RNA transcripts were used to amplify TCR beta CDR3 regions. HTBI primers were employed in first-round RT-PCR, then a second-round multiplex PCR followed. Each CDR3 protein is one row after TCRdb ran MiXCR on the multiplex PCR reads. The sample comprises about 210,000 distinct CDR3 sequences, 29% of which are singletons, and 9.1% rests with the top ten.

The sequenced sample consisted of peripheral blood. The chain carries TRBV10-3 and TRBJ2-6; a possible D gene is TRBD2 (7 bases). The sequence was collected from a man aged 50-59 years with Graves' ophthalmopathy. The chain's CDR3 is CAIRGGGPSQTF. In DNA, the CDR3 is TGTGCCATCAGGGGGGGGGGCCCCTCCCAGACTTTC.